Listed here is a single T cell receptor (beta chain). Antigen unknown. A universal primer site was incorporated via template switching, and the cDNA contained unique molecular identifiers. MiXCR was run by TCRdb on the 5' RACE reads, yielding one entry per CDR3 protein. The table includes 500,000 to 650,000 distinct CDR3 sequences, around 20% detected once. These data are taken from a study of identical twins. Unmatched junction bases numbered 4, after V lost 6 bases and J lost 0 bases. The CDR3 sequence is 14 residues long. Study-level findings and limits: Abundant beta clonotypes from cord blood had fewer insertions, unlike memory repertoires, which showed none.

These data were also filed under a second study, of yellow fever vaccine responses in identical twins. This second study notes: Twins' vaccine T cell responses reportedly seemed partly convergent and partly personalized.

The TCR originated in a young woman in good health. The sequenced sample consisted of CD4+ T cells sorted from blood. This chain joins TRBV12-3 or TRBV12-4 and TRBJ1-2; 7 bases are shared with TRBD1. The CDR3 is CASSADRANYGYTF. In nucleotides, the CDR3 is TGTGCCAGCAGCGCCGACAGGGCTAACTATGGCTACACCTTC.